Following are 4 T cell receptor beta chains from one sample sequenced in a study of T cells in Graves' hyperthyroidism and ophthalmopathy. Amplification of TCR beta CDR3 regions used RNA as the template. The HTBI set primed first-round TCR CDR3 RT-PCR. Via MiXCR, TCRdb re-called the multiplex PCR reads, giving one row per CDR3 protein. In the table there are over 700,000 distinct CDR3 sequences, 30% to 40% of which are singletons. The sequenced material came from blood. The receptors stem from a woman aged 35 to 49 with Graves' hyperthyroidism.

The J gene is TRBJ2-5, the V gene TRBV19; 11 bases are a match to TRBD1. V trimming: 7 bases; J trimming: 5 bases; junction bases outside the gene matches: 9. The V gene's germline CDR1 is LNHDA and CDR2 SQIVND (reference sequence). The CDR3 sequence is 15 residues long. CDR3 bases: TGTGCCAGTACCCTCTCGGGACAGGGGGTTGAGACCCAGTACTTC. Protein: CASTLSGQGVETQYF.

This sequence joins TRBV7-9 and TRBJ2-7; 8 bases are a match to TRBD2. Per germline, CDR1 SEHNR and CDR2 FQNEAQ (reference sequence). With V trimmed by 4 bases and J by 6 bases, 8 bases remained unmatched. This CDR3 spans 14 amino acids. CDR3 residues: CASSSSGSNGEQYF. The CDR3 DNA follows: TGTGCCAGCAGCTCCAGCGGGAGCAATGGCGAGCAGTACTTC. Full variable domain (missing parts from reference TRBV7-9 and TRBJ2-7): DTGVSQNPRHKITKRGQNVTFRCDPISEHNRLYWYRQTLGQGPEFLTYFQNEAQLEKSRLLSDRFSAERPKGSFSTLEIQRTEQGDSAMYLCASSSSGSNGEQYFGPGTRLTVT.

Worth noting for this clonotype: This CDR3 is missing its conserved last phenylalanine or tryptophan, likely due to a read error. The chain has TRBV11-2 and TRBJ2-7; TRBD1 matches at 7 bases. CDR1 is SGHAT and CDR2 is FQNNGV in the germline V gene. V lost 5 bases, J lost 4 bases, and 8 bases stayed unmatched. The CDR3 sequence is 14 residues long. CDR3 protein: CASSRGTGEYEQYL. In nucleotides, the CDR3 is TGTGCCAGCAGCCGAGGTACAGGGGAATACGAGCAGTACCTC.

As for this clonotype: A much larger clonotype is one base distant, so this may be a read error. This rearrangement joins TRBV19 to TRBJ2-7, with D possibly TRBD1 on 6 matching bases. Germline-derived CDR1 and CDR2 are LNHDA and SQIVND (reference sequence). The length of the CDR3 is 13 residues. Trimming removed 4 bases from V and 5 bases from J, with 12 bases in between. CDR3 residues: CASSKTQGHEQYF. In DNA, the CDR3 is TGTGCCAGTAGTAAGACACAGGGCCACGAGCAGTACTTC.